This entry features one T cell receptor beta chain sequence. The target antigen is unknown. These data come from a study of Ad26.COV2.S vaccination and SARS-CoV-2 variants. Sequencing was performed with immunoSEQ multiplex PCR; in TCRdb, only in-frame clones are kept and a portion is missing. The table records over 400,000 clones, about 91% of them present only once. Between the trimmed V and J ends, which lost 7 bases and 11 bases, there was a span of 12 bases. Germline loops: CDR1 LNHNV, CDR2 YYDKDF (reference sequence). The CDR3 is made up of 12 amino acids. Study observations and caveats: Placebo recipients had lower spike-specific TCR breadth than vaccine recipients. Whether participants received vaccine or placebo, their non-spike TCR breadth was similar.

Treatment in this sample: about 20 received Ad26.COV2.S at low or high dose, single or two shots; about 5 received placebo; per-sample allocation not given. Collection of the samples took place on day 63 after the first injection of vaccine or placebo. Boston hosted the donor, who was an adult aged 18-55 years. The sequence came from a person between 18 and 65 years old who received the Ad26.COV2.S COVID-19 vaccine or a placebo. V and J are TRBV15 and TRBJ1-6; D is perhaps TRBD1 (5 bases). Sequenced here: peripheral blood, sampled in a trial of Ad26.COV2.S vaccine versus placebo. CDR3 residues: CATTAGFPPLHF. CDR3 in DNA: TGTGCCACCACGGCAGGGTTTCCACCCCTCCACTTT.